This T cell receptor beta chain was obtained from a study of early T cells in non-severe SARS-CoV-2 infection. Study background: Unsorted whole blood bulk RNA was sequenced, with unpaired chains.

Findings and limits, study-wide: Matches to VDJdb favored anti-spike CD8 responses and missed private and CD4 specificities.

Tagging with unique molecular identifiers was applied to individual cDNA molecules. Each CDR3 protein gets one entry after TCRdb re-called the 5' RACE reads with MiXCR. The sample has about 120,000 distinct CDR3 sequences; roughly 12% are singletons. The CDR3 spans 13 residues. Looked up from germline, CDR1 is SQVTM and CDR2 is ANQGSEA. Between the trimmed V and J ends, which lost 4 bases and 6 bases, there was a span of 12 bases. This clonotype has at least ten counts. What it binds is unknown. The input for sequencing was whole blood, taken at baseline. The sequence was collected from an adult who was a healthcare worker with PCR-confirmed SARS-CoV-2 infection or an uninfected control (not recorded which). V and J are TRBV29-1 and TRBJ2-2, with D uncertain. The CDR3 sequence: CSVGGTKPGELFF. CDR3 in DNA: TGCAGCGTTGGTGGTACTAAACCCGGGGAGCTGTTTTTT.